The following is a T cell receptor (beta chain) sequence with its context. Its target is unknown. This sample is drawn from a study of CD8+ T cells in alopecia areata. Study-wide background: The duration of tofacitinib was 6 to 18 months, with 6 months off drug afterward.

Punch biopsies of lesional scalp, plus peripheral blood, were taken from alopecia areata patients. Sorting of CD4+ and CD8+ T cells was performed on PBMCs. Following RNA extraction, reverse transcription yielded cDNA that acted as the sequencing template. Here immunoSEQ multiplex PCR was the method, and the copy in TCRdb shows in-frame clones only, minus some. This table holds 75,000 to 100,000 clones, roughly two fifths found once. The study, taken as a whole, reports: Lesional scalp exceeded normal scalp in clonality, especially in alopecia totalis/universalis.

Sequencing used CD4+ T cells sorted from blood. This receptor was identified in a human donor with alopecia areata.

The CDR3 nucleotides are TGTGCCAGCAGTTCACTGACAGGCGTGGAGACCCAGTACTTC. This codes for CASSSLTGVETQYF. The chain uses TRBV28 and TRBJ2-5; TRBD1 is a possible D gene (6 bases). CDR3 length: 14 residues. Per the germline V gene, CDR1 is MDHEN and CDR2 is SYDVKM. The V gene lost 4 bases and the J gene lost 5 bases, with 14 bases spanning the gap.